The rows below give T cell receptor beta chains drawn from one sample of a study of cytomegalovirus exposure and HLA in healthy donors. The table came from immunoSEQ multiplex PCR; TCRdb's copy has only in-frame clones and leaves some out. The sample has 150,000 to 200,000 clones; 84% are singletons. Sequencing was carried out using PBMCs. These receptor sequences come from a young man in good health and CMV-seropositive. Each CDR3 is given with its conserved first and last residue. The order of the fields is clone size, D gene, J gene, CDR3 length, V gene, CDR3 DNA, CDR3 protein. D genes are given only for firm matches. Only part of the rows carry a size: once, few, many, or a class if the clone is expanded.

>few|NA|TRBJ1-6|13|TRBV28
TGTGCCAGCAGTGGACAAATTGATTCACCCCTCCACTTT
CASSGQIDSPLHF
>NA|TRBD2|TRBJ2-2|15|TRBV7-6
TGTGCCAGCAGCACCCCTAGCGGGAGCACCGGGGAGCTGTTTTTT
CASSTPSGSTGELFF
>NA|NA|TRBJ2-5|14|TRBV10-3
TGTGCCATCAGGCCCCGAGGAGGGGAAGAGACCCAGTACTTC
CAIRPRGGEETQYF
>NA|NA|TRBJ2-1|13|TRBV6-1
TGTGCCAGCATTGTACAAAAGCGGCATGAGCAGTTCTTC
CASIVQKRHEQFF
>NA|TRBD2|TRBJ2-1|16|TRBV11-2
TGTGCCAGCAGCCCCGGGGGAGCGGGAGGGGGGAATGAGCAGTTCTTC
CASSPGGAGGGNEQFF
>NA|NA|TRBJ2-7|14|TRBV2
TGTGCCAGCAGTGAACTACCGCTGACCTACGAGCAGTACTTC
CASSELPLTYEQYF
>NA|TRBD1|TRBJ1-3|14|TRBV6-6
TGTGCCAGCAGTTACCAGGGGGTTGGAAACACCATATATTTT
CASSYQGVGNTIYF
>NA|NA|TRBJ2-7|14|TRBV11-2
TGTGCCAGCAGCTTAGAGCCGAGCTCCTACGAGCAGTACTTC
CASSLEPSSYEQYF
>NA|TRBD2|TRBJ2-3|16|TRBV9
TGTGCCAGCAGCGCTACTAGCGGGGGACGCACAGATACGCAGTATTTT
CASSATSGGRTDTQYF
>NA|NA|TRBJ1-2|10|TRBV20-1
TGCAGTGCCCGGGGGGGTGGCTACACCTTC
CSARGGGYTF
>NA|NA|TRBJ2-5|14|TRBV5-1
TGCGCCAGCAGCTTAATGGACAGCAAAGAGACCCAGTACTTC
CASSLMDSKETQYF
>few|NA|TRBJ1-1|9|TRBV2
TGTGCCAGCAGTGCTAAAGCTTTCTTT
CASSAKAFF
>once|NA|TRBJ2-5|15|TRBV28
TGTGCCAGCAGTTCCGTTGGACAGAGACAAGAGACCCAGTACTTC
CASSSVGQRQETQYF
>NA|TRBD1|TRBJ1-6|16|TRBV7-8
TGTGCCAGCAGCTTAGACGGGGCAGGGGGCTATTCACCCCTCCACTTT
CASSLDGAGGYSPLHF
>NA|NA|TRBJ2-7|13|TRBV30
TGTGCCTGGAACTTTGGCAGGTCCTACGAGCAGTACTTC
CAWNFGRSYEQYF
>NA|NA|TRBJ2-3|14|TRBV5-1
TGCGCCAGCAGCTTCGGCGGGGGCACAGATACGCAGTATTTT
CASSFGGGTDTQYF
>NA|TRBD2|TRBJ2-2|14|TRBV6-1
TGTGCCAGCCGCGGGGGAGGGTACACCGGGGAGCTGTTTTTT
CASRGGGYTGELFF
>NA|NA|TRBJ1-3|13|TRBV28
TGTGCCAGCAGCCCCCGGTTTGGAAACACCATATATTTT
CASSPRFGNTIYF
>NA|NA|TRBJ2-5|14|TRBV18
TGTGCCAGCTCACCAATCCAGCCGGGGGAGACCCAGTACTTC
CASSPIQPGETQYF
>NA|NA|TRBJ1-5|16|TRBV18
TGTGCCAGCTCACCCCTAGGAGGGGCCGCCACCAGGGCCCAGCATTTT
CASSPLGGAATRAQHF
>NA|NA|TRBJ2-5|15|TRBV5-4
TGTGCCAGCAGCTTGAAGGCAGGGGGGCAAGAGACCCAGTACTTC
CASSLKAGGQETQYF
>NA|TRBD1|TRBJ2-7|15|TRBV5-1
TGCGCCAGCAGCCTAGGGGACAGAGTCTCCTACGAGCAGTACTTC
CASSLGDRVSYEQYF
>NA|NA|TRBJ2-1|13|TRBV6-6
TGTGCCAGCAGTTTGACTAGAGAGAATGAGCAGTTCTTC
CASSLTRENEQFF
>few|TRBD1|TRBJ2-7|14|TRBV27
TGTGCCAGCAGCATGGACAGGGGTGGCTACGAGCAGTACTTC
CASSMDRGGYEQYF
>once|NA|TRBJ2-2|14|TRBV5-1
TGCGCCAGCAGCTTGGGGCATCGAACCGGGGAGCTGTTTTTT
CASSLGHRTGELFF
>once|TRBD1|TRBJ2-7|17|TRBV5-8
TGTGCCAGCAGCCGCGCAACCGGGACAGGTATCTCCTACGAGCAGTACTTC
CASSRATGTGISYEQYF
>NA|TRBD1|TRBJ2-7|15|TRBV7-4
TGTGCCAGCAGCTCAGATGGCATACAGGGGTACGAGCAGTACTTC
CASSSDGIQGYEQYF
>NA|TRBD2|TRBJ2-7|17|TRBV4-1
TGCGCCAGCAGCCACCTGAGGGCGGGAGGGCCTAAGGACGAGCAGTACTTC
CASSHLRAGGPKDEQYF
>NA|NA|TRBJ2-1|12|TRBV15
TGTGCCACCAGCCTTCAGGGCGATGAGCAGTTCTTC
CATSLQGDEQFF
>NA|NA|TRBJ1-2|13|TRBV29-1
TGCAGCGTTGAAGCCAGGCAGGGCCATGGCTACACCTTC
CSVEARQGHGYTF
>NA|TRBD1|TRBJ2-7|12|TRBV5-6
TGTGCCAGCAGCTGGGGACAGTACGAGCAGTACTTC
CASSWGQYEQYF
>NA|TRBD1|TRBJ1-3|17|TRBV7-2
TGTGCCAGCAGCTTAGCCACAGGGGCGAACTCTGGAAACACCATATATTTT
CASSLATGANSGNTIYF
>NA|NA|TRBJ1-1|13|TRBV11-3
TGTGCCAGCAGCTTTAACGCGGACACTGAAGCTTTCTTT
CASSFNADTEAFF
>NA|NA|TRBJ2-1|12|TRBV5-4
TGTGCCAGCAGCAGGGGTTTCGATGAGCAGTTCTTC
CASSRGFDEQFF
>NA|NA|TRBJ2-2|16|TRBV6-4
TGTGCCAGCAGTGATGGGACAGCGGGGGACCCCGGGGAGCTGTTTTTT
CASSDGTAGDPGELFF
>NA|NA|TRBJ1-3|15|TRBV2
TGTGCCAGCAGTGAAAGGACAGACTCTGGAAACACCATATATTTT
CASSERTDSGNTIYF
>NA|NA|TRBJ1-4|17|TRBV5-1
TGCGCCAGCAGCTCAGATTTCTACAGTGCAACTAATGAAAAACTGTTTTTT
CASSSDFYSATNEKLFF
>NA|TRBD1|TRBJ2-7|16|TRBV7-7
TGTGCCAGCAGCTTGGACCCCGGGACAGGGATCCACGAGCAGTACTTC
CASSLDPGTGIHEQYF
>NA|TRBD2|TRBJ2-3|16|TRBV28
TGTGCCAGCAGTTTCCCGACTAGCGGGAGGGCAGATACGCAGTATTTT
CASSFPTSGRADTQYF
>once|NA|TRBJ2-7|12|TRBV7-2
TGTGCCAGCAGCCAGACTCCCTACGCGCAGTACTTC
CASSQTPYAQYF
>NA|TRBD1|TRBJ2-2|15|TRBV4-3
TGCGCCAGCAGCCAGGCGGACAGGCGGACCGGGGAGCTGTTTTTT
CASSQADRRTGELFF
>NA|NA|TRBJ2-1|15|TRBV5-1
TGCGCCAGCAGCTTGGAACAGGGATCCTACAATGAGCAGTTCTTC
CASSLEQGSYNEQFF
>NA|TRBD1|TRBJ1-1|15|TRBV11-2
TGTGCCAGCAGCTTAGAGGCCCCGGGACAGGGGGCGGCTTTCTTT
CASSLEAPGQGAAFF
>NA|NA|TRBJ2-1|16|TRBV7-8
TGTGCCAGCAGCTCCTTTTCGGCGGGAAAGGATAATGAGCAGTTCTTC
CASSSFSAGKDNEQFF
>NA|TRBD1|TRBJ2-7|16|TRBV6-5
TGTGCCAGCAGTTACCAACCGGAGCAGGGGGCCTACGAGCAGTACTTC
CASSYQPEQGAYEQYF
>NA|TRBD1|TRBJ1-1|15|TRBV15
TGTGCCACCAGCATCACGCGGGACAGGGGCGCTGAAGCTTTCTTT
CATSITRDRGAEAFF
>NA|TRBD1|TRBJ1-2|15|TRBV11-2
TGTGCCAGCAGCTCGCGGAGACAGGGGGCTGGAGGCTACACCTTC
CASSSRRQGAGGYTF
>NA|TRBD2|TRBJ2-1|14|TRBV10-3
TGTGCCATCAGTAATCTAGCGGGGTACAATGAGCAGTTCTTC
CAISNLAGYNEQFF
>NA|TRBD1|TRBJ1-5|15|TRBV2
TGTGCCAGCAGTCCGGGACAGCCTAGGAATCAGCCCCAGCATTTT
CASSPGQPRNQPQHF
>NA|NA|TRBJ1-6|12|TRBV9
TGTGCCAGCAGCAGGACAAGCTCACCCCTCCACTTT
CASSRTSSPLHF
>NA|TRBD2|TRBJ2-7|16|TRBV29-1
TGCAGCGTTGGGGGGGCTAGCGGGACGAGCTCCTACGAGCAGTACTTC
CSVGGASGTSSYEQYF
>NA|TRBD1|TRBJ1-2|13|TRBV15
TGTGCCACCAGCATGGGACAGGGGGAAGGCTACACCTTC
CATSMGQGEGYTF
>NA|NA|TRBJ2-1|11|TRBV30
TGTGCCTGGAGCGACTTAGCGGAGCAGTTCTTC
CAWSDLAEQFF
>NA|TRBD1|TRBJ2-7|14|TRBV6-5
TGTGCCAGCAGTCTCGACAGGGAAAGAGAAGAGCAGTACTTC
CASSLDREREEQYF
>many|TRBD2|TRBJ2-1|17|TRBV27
TGTGCCAGCAGTCCGGCGGGACTAGCGGAATATTACAATGAGCAGTTCTTC
CASSPAGLAEYYNEQFF
>NA|NA|TRBJ1-2|13|TRBV25-1
TGTGCCAGCAGTGAGGGTGGGGCGCGCGGCTACACCTTC
CASSEGGARGYTF
>once|NA|TRBJ2-3|16|TRBV4-3
TGCGCCAGCAGCCGCGAAAACAGGGCTGGCACAGATACGCAGTATTTT
CASSRENRAGTDTQYF